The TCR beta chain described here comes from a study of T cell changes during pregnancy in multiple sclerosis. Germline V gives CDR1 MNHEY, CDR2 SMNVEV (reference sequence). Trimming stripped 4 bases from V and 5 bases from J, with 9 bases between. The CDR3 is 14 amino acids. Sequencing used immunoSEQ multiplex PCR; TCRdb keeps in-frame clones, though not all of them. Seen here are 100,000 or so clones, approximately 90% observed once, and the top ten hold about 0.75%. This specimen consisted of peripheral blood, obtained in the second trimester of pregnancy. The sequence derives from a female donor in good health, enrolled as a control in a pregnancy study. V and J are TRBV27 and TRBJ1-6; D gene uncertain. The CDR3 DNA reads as TGTGCCAGCAGTTACGGGAAAGATAATTCACCCCTCCACTTT. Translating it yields CASSYGKDNSPLHF.